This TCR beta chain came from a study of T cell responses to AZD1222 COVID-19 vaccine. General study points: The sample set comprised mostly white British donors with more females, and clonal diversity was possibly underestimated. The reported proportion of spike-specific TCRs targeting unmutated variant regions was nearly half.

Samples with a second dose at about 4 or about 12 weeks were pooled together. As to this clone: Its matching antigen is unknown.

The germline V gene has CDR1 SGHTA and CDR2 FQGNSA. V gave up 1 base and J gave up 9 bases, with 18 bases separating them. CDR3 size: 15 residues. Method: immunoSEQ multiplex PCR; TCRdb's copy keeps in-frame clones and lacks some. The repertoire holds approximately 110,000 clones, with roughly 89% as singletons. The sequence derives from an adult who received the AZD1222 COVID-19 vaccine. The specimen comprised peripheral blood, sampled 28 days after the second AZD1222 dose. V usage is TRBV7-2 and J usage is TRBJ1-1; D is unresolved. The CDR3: CASSLGSGSGEKAFF. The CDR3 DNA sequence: TGTGCCAGCAGCTTAGGGTCGGGGTCTGGGGAAAAAGCTTTCTTT.